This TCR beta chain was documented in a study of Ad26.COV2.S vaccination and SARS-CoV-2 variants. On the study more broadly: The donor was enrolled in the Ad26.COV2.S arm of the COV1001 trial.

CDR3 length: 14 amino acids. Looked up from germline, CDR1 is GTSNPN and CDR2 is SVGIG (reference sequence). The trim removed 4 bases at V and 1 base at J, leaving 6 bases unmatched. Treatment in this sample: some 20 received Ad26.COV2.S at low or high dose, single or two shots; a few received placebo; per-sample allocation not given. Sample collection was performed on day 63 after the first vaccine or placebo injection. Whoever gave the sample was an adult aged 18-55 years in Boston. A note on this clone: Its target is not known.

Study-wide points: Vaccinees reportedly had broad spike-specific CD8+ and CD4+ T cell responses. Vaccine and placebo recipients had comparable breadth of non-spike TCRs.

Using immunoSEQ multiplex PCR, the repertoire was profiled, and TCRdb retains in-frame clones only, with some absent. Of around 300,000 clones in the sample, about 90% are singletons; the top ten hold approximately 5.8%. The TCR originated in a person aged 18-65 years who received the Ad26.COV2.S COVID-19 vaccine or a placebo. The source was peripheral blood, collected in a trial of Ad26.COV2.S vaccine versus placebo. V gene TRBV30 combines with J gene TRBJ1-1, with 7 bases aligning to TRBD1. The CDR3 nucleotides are TGTGCCTGGAACACAGGGGTTCGGAACACTGAAGCTTTCTTT. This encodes CAWNTGVRNTEAFF.